This T cell receptor (beta chain) is from a study of molecular identifiers for immune sequencing clone quantification. General study findings and limits: Jurkat TCR RNA spiked in from one cell (amid approximately 1 million naive cells) was reportedly detectable.

V was shortened by 7 bases and J by 7 bases, with 20 bases between the two germline ends. There are 14 residues in the CDR3. Germline V gene data show CDR1 as MDHEN and CDR2 as SYDVKM. TCRdb redid the calling of the PCR reads with MiXCR, one entry per CDR3 protein. The profile shows around 480,000 distinct CDR3 sequences, 25% of them singletons. Note on this clonotype: Its antigen is still unknown. This is likely a read error, given that the CDR3 carries no conserved phenylalanine or tryptophan at its end.

This chain links TRBV28 with TRBJ2-7; D is undetermined. The sample comprised naive CD8+ T cells from blood, with Jurkat cell RNA spiked in. Subset indicated: FACS-sorted CD8+CD4-CCR7+CD45RA+ naive T cells. This TCR was recovered from a human donor in good health. Some libraries in this study had Jurkat cell RNA spiked in. The CDR3 DNA reads as TGTGCCAGCACCACGAACCCTCTCAATCGGGAGCAGTACATC. It yields the protein CASTTNPLNREQYI.